This TCR beta chain was captured by sequencing in a study of blood T cell repertoires in COVID-19. Overall study: PBMCs, B-cell-depleted T cells, or T cells provided the cDNA or gDNA that made up the material.

The assay was immunoSEQ multiplex PCR, and TCRdb's table has in-frame clones only and misses some. The sample has about 300,000 clones, around nine tenths seen once. Looked up from germline, CDR1 is LNHDA and CDR2 is SQIVND (reference sequence). The CDR3 loop spans 14 amino acids. Unmatched junction bases numbered 8, after V lost 9 bases and J lost 4 bases. The receptor comes from a woman in her twenties or thirties with COVID-19, enrolled during active disease. This chain uses TRBV19 with TRBJ1-5, with 8 bases lining up with TRBD1. Sequenced: peripheral blood. DNA for the CDR3: TGTGCCAGCCAGGGGGCTAATGGAAATCAGCCCCAGCATTTT. Translation gives CASQGANGNQPQHF.